A single sample gave rise to the 16 T cell receptor beta chains below, sequenced in a study of PD-1 blockade in classical Hodgkin lymphoma. Only in-frame clones appear in the TCRdb table, and some are missing; sequencing was by immunoSEQ multiplex PCR. The sample comprises tens of thousands of clones, roughly 92% of which are singletons, and approximately 8% rests with the top ten. Time point reported: cycle 4 day 1 (C4D1), after more than five weeks of nivolumab. Relapse after autologous stem cell transplantation occurred in every patient, and brentuximab vedotin exposure varied. The material was peripheral blood mononuclear cells (PBMCs), obtained before the fourth cycle of nivolumab. These receptors originate from a human donor with classical Hodgkin lymphoma.

V is TRBV28 and J is TRBJ2-5; 8 bases align to TRBD2. The CDR3 spans 14 residues. Germline values: CDR1 MDHEN, CDR2 SYDVKM. The J segment lost 7 bases and the V segment lost 3 bases, leaving 7 bases of the junction unmatched. The CDR3 region has the DNA TGTGCCAGCAGTTTCGAGGGACTAGTGGTGACCCAGTACTTC. This sequence encodes CASSFEGLVVTQYF.

The rearrangement joins TRBV7-6 to TRBJ2-7; D is unresolved. The CDR3 is 13 residues long. Germline V gene sequence: CDR1 SGHVS, CDR2 FNYEAQ. Trimming left V 2 bases short and J 7 bases short, with 12 bases between. The DNA for the CDR3 is TGTGCCAGCAGCTTAAGCCCGTCTACGGAGCAGTACTTC. Its translation is CASSLSPSTEQYF.

V gene TRBV6-5 combines with J gene TRBJ1-1, with no clear D. Germline V gene lookup returns CDR1 MNHEY and CDR2 SVGAGI. The V end lost 6 bases, the J end lost 0 bases, and 14 bases lay between the germline ends. The CDR3 covers 15 residues. The CDR3 is CASSLTLLMNTEAFF. The CDR3 nucleotides read TGTGCCAGCAGCCTTACACTTCTCATGAACACTGAAGCTTTCTTT.

The rearrangement links TRBV7-9 to TRBJ2-5, with 9 bases matching TRBD1. J lost 5 bases, V lost 5 bases, and 12 bases had no gene match. Germline CDR1 and CDR2: SEHNR and FQNEAQ (reference sequence). The CDR3 is 16 amino acids. This CDR3 reads CASSDRDRAWWETQYF. CDR3 DNA sequence: TGTGCCAGCAGCGACCGGGACAGGGCGTGGTGGGAGACCCAGTACTTC.

The chain uses TRBV28 and TRBJ1-6, with 7 bases fitting TRBD1. The J segment lost 0 bases and the V segment lost 7 bases, leaving 9 bases of the junction unmatched. There are 17 residues in the CDR3. Germline V gives CDR1 MDHEN, CDR2 SYDVKM. This chain's CDR3 is CASKRGQESSYNSPLHF. The CDR3 DNA follows: TGTGCCAGCAAGCGTGGACAGGAGAGCTCCTATAATTCACCCCTCCACTTT.

This rearrangement joins TRBV6-6 to TRBJ2-3; maybe TRBD2 (6 bases). Germline V gives CDR1 MNHNY, CDR2 SVGAGI (reference sequence). V lost 5 bases and J 0 bases, leaving 12 bases between the germline ends. This CDR3 region has 15 residues. The CDR3 region is CASSDWDSSTDTQYF. In DNA, the CDR3 is TGTGCCAGCAGTGACTGGGACTCTAGCACAGATACGCAGTATTTT.

This clone was picked up one time. This sequence joins TRBV19 and TRBJ2-6, with no clear D. Germline assignment: CDR1 LNHDA and CDR2 SQIVND (reference sequence). The CDR3 sequence is 19 residues long. V lost 1 base to trimming and J lost 0 bases, with 16 bases between them. The chain's CDR3 is CASSIAGPLVASGANVLTF. CDR3 in DNA: TGTGCCAGTAGTATAGCCGGCCCCCTCGTCGCCTCTGGGGCCAACGTCCTGACTTTC.

The rearrangement joins TRBV5-1 to TRBJ1-1, with 9 positions matching TRBD1. With 0 bases clipped from V and 6 bases from J, the junction kept 6 bases outside the gene matches. This CDR3 comprises 15 residues. The V gene's germline CDR1 is SGHRS and CDR2 YFSETQ. The CDR3 reads CASSLAGTGRAEAFF. CDR3 nucleotides: TGCGCCAGCAGCTTGGCCGGGACAGGGAGGGCTGAAGCTTTCTTT.

DNA for the CDR3: TGTGCCAGCGCCCTCAGTGTTGGGGCCAACGTCCTGACTTTC. Protein product: CASALSVGANVLTF. The rearrangement joins TRBV18 to TRBJ2-6; D gene unclear. V gave up 8 bases and J gave up 3 bases, with 11 bases separating them. The CDR3 has 14 residues. CDR1 and CDR2 from the germline V gene are KGHSH and LQKENI.

The chain combines TRBV14 with TRBJ2-7; 8 nucleotides line up with TRBD1. This CDR3 has 14 amino acids. Per the germline V gene, CDR1 is SGHDN and CDR2 is FVKESK. Losses at the gene ends were 4 bases for V and 2 bases for J; bases not matched to a gene: 4. The CDR3 DNA reads as TGTGCCAGCAGCCGAAGACAGGGGACCTACGAGCAGTACTTC. Amino acids: CASSRRQGTYEQYF.

The chain joins TRBV11-3 to TRBJ2-3; maybe TRBD2 (6 bases). This CDR3 has 15 residues. Germline-derived CDR1 and CDR2 are SGHNT and YENEEA. Trimming shortened V by 5 bases and J by 1 base, and 13 bases separated the two germline ends. CDR3 residues: CASSLKGLRTDTQYF. The CDR3 DNA sequence: TGTGCCAGCAGCCTGAAGGGACTCCGCACAGATACGCAGTATTTT.

The chain links TRBV6-5 to TRBJ2-2; D unresolved. V dropped 0 bases and J dropped 7 bases, with 15 bases sitting between them. This CDR3 contains 16 residues. Germline CDR1 reads MNHEY; CDR2 reads SVGAGI. The CDR3 nucleotides are TGTGCCAGCAGTTACTCAGGAACCGCCCCTAGCGGGGAGCTGTTTTTT. Translated, it gives CASSYSGTAPSGELFF.

The chain has TRBV5-1 and TRBJ2-3; no firm D call. The germline V gene encodes CDR1 SGHRS and CDR2 YFSETQ. V was pared by 2 bases and J by 2 bases, with 15 bases between. The CDR3 sequence is 16 residues long. The CDR3 sequence: CASSFRTSRHTDTQYF. CDR3 DNA sequence: TGCGCCAGCAGCTTTAGGACCTCCAGGCACACAGATACGCAGTATTTT.

The chain combines TRBV13 with TRBJ2-1, with D unclear. The V and J ends lost 0 bases and 5 bases respectively, with 8 bases between them. There are 14 residues in the CDR3. CDR1 PRHDT and CDR2 FYEKMQ come from the germline V gene (reference sequence). CDR3 in amino acids: CASSLGAVNNEQFF. The CDR3 nucleotides are TGTGCCAGCAGCTTAGGGGCGGTGAACAATGAGCAGTTCTTC.

CDR3 DNA sequence: TGTGCCAGCTCACGGGCTATAGATCCAGGGTTCCCCTACGAGCAGTACTTC. Translation gives CASSRAIDPGFPYEQYF. The genes are TRBV18 and TRBJ2-7, with a possible D match to TRBD1 (5 bases). The V gene lost 4 bases and the J gene lost 2 bases, with 21 bases spanning the gap. This CDR3 comprises 17 residues. CDR1 is KGHSH, CDR2 LQKENI, per germline.

This chain links TRBV28 with TRBJ2-5; 7 positions agree with TRBD1. The V gene end was trimmed by 7 bases and the J gene end by 4 bases; junction bases not matched to a gene: 15. The germline CDR1 and CDR2 sequences are MDHEN and SYDVKM. There are 16 residues in the CDR3. CDR3 in amino acids: CASIKGGRGSSETQYF. CDR3 coding DNA: TGTGCCAGCATCAAAGGAGGCAGGGGGTCTTCAGAGACCCAGTACTTC. Variable domain in full (rest from reference TRBV28 and TRBJ2-5): DVKVTQSSRYLVKRTGEKVFLECVQDMDHENMFWYRQDPGLGLRLIYFSYDVKMKEKGDIPEGYSVSREKKERFSLILESASTNQTSMYLCASIKGGRGSSETQYFGPGTRLLVL.